These 15 T cell receptor beta chains were all obtained from the same sample, sequenced in a study of read filtering for tumor transcriptome and immune sequencing. The library was built from roughly 400 ng RNA with molecular barcoded adaptors for alpha/delta and beta/gamma chains. TCRdb ran MiXCR on the reads and lists one entry per CDR3 protein. The repertoire includes some 130,000 distinct CDR3 sequences, about 13% of them detected once, and 6.5% to 9% sits in the top ten. The sequenced sample consisted of a population of CD138-negative cells sorted from bone marrow. These receptors all come from a donor aged 40 or older with multiple myeloma.

There are many counts of this clonotype. V gene TRBV15 combines with J gene TRBJ1-1; D unresolved. Germline values: CDR1 LNHNV, CDR2 YYDKDF (reference sequence). Trimming took off 0 bases at V and 0 bases at J, with 8 bases between the two ends. This CDR3 is 15 amino acids long. The CDR3 is CATSREGRMNTEAFF. The CDR3 nucleotides read TGTGCCACCAGCAGAGAGGGCAGAATGAACACTGAAGCTTTCTTT.

This chain connects TRBV29-1 to TRBJ2-1; D may match TRBD1 or TRBD2 (5 bases each). Germline V gene lookup returns CDR1 SQVTM and CDR2 ANQGSEA. This CDR3 comprises 13 residues. V lost 6 bases and J lost 4, with 13 bases in between. DNA of the CDR3: TGCAGCGTGCTCGGGGCGCGGTACAATGAGCAGTTCTTC. This gives the protein CSVLGARYNEQFF.

This clonotype appeared many times. The chain carries TRBV20-1 and TRBJ1-5, with D possibly TRBD1 on 5 matching bases. CDR3 length: 15 amino acids. The V end lost 7 bases, the J end lost 7 bases, and 23 bases lay between the germline ends. Germline V CDR1 and CDR2: DFQATT, SNEGSKA (reference sequence). CDR3 sequence (DNA): TGCAGTGTACCCAGAAAGGGGAGCGGAGGGCAGCCCCAGCATTTT. Encoded protein: CSVPRKGSGGQPQHF.

At least ten counts were recorded for this clonotype. The V and J genes are TRBV20-1 and TRBJ2-1, with 7 bases lining up with TRBD2. Germline V lookup: CDR1 DFQATT, CDR2 SNEGSKA (reference sequence). V trimming: 5 bases; J trimming: 0 bases; junction bases outside the gene matches: 10. This CDR3 has 16 residues. The CDR3 is CSAPARGESSYNEQFF. The DNA of the CDR3 is TGCAGTGCTCCGGCCCGGGGGGAGAGCTCCTACAATGAGCAGTTCTTC.

V gene TRBV19 combines with J gene TRBJ2-3; 11 bases agree with TRBD2. In germline, CDR1 is LNHDA, CDR2 SQIVND (reference sequence). V lost 6 bases to trimming and J lost 4 bases; unmatched junction nucleotides: 9. The CDR3 has 16 residues. CDR3: CASSPLAGDRADTQYF. CDR3 DNA: TGTGCCAGTAGCCCACTAGCGGGAGATCGGGCAGATACGCAGTATTTT.

In this sample, this clonotype turned up many times. The chain combines TRBV7-9 with TRBJ2-4, with 11 nucleotides matching TRBD2. V shed 3 bases, J shed 0 bases, and the junction held 4 bases outside the gene matches. The CDR3 is 17 residues long. Germline V gene sequence: CDR1 SEHNR, CDR2 FQNEAQ (reference sequence). CDR3 bases: TGTGCCAGCAGCTTGCAGACTAGCGGGATAGCCAAAAACATTCAGTACTTC. It yields the protein CASSLQTSGIAKNIQYF.

The CDR3 loop reads CSASSSGTSGRYEQYF. The CDR3, as DNA: TGCAGTGCTAGCTCCTCCGGGACTAGCGGGAGATACGAGCAGTACTTC. The genes are TRBV20-1 and TRBJ2-7, with TRBD2 identical over 14 bases. With 3 bases clipped from V and 4 bases from J, the junction kept 8 bases outside the gene matches. Germline V gives CDR1 DFQATT, CDR2 SNEGSKA (reference sequence). The CDR3 runs 16 residues.

In regard to this clonotype: As the CDR3 is not closed by the conserved phenylalanine or tryptophan, this likely results from a read error. The chain employs TRBV29-1 and TRBJ2-1, with 9 bases that match TRBD2. Per the germline V gene, CDR1 is SQVTM and CDR2 is ANQGSEA. The CDR3 spans 14 residues. V was pared by 4 bases and J by 6 bases, with 7 bases of the junction left unmatched. DNA for the CDR3: TGCAGCGTTGGAGCGAGCGGGAGGACCAATGAGCAGTTCTCC. It is translated as CSVGASGRTNEQFS.

The chain couples TRBV5-5 to TRBJ2-2, with D tentatively TRBD1 (6 bases). V lost 1 base and J lost 4, with 23 bases in between. The length of the CDR3 is 19 residues. Germline assignment: CDR1 SGHKS and CDR2 YYEKEE (reference sequence). CDR3 DNA sequence: TGTGCCAGCAGCTTGAGGACAGATCCGGTACGATATAGCACCGGGGAGCTGTTTTTT. Translated, it gives CASSLRTDPVRYSTGELFF.

A remark on this clonotype: Given a much more abundant clone one base away, this may be a read error. J is TRBJ2-4 and V is TRBV20-1; TRBD2 is a possible D gene (5 bases). The CDR3 has 14 residues. V was pared by 1 base and J by 5 bases, with 12 bases between. Germline assignment: CDR1 DFQATT and CDR2 SNEGSKA (reference sequence). The CDR3 DNA reads as TGCAGTGCTAGAGGCCGTGGAGGCGAAAACATTCAGTACTTC. This encodes CSARGRGGENIQYF.

With regard to this clonotype: A much larger clone sits a single nucleotide away, making a read error possible. The chain combines TRBV7-2 with TRBJ1-5; no clear D. The CDR3 totals 15 residues. The germline V gene has CDR1 SGHTA and CDR2 FQGNSA. For the CDR3, the DNA is TGTGCCAGCAGCTTAGCGTCGGGTAACAATCAGCCCCAGCGTTTT. This sequence encodes CASSLASGNNQPQRF.

In its sample, this clonotype was seen many times. V gene TRBV11-2 combines with J gene TRBJ2-1, with TRBD2 matching over 8 bases. J was trimmed by 5 bases and V by 2 bases; bases with no gene match: 8. CDR1 is SGHAT, CDR2 FQNNGV, per germline. The CDR3 is 16 amino acids. The CDR3 spells CASSLSVSGADNEQFF. The CDR3 coding sequence is TGTGCCAGCAGCTTAAGTGTTAGCGGGGCTGACAATGAGCAGTTCTTC. The whole variable domain, remainder taken from reference TRBV11-2 and TRBJ2-1, is EAGVAQSPRYKIIEKRQSVAFWCNPISGHATLYWYQQILGQGPKLLIQFQNNGVVDDSQLPKDRFSAERLKGVDSTLKIQPAKLEDSAVYLCASSLSVSGADNEQFFGPGTRLTVL.

This clonotype showed up many times. This rearrangement joins TRBV12-3 or TRBV12-4 to TRBJ1-2, with a tentative D call TRBD1 (5 bases). Trimming removed 6 bases from V and 1 base from J, with 6 bases in between. CDR3 size: 12 residues. The CDR3 nucleotides are TGTGCCAGCAGGGGGGTTAACTATGGCTACACCTTC. It yields the protein CASRGVNYGYTF.

In its sample, this clonotype was seen many times. The genes are TRBV7-2 and TRBJ2-1, with D tentatively TRBD2 (6 bases). V was cut by 5 bases and J by 4 bases, with 12 bases left in between. There are 14 residues in the CDR3. The germline V gene has CDR1 SGHTA and CDR2 FQGNSA. CDR3 bases: TGTGCCAGCAGCCCCGGGACTGCGTACAATGAGCAGTTCTTC. Its protein is CASSPGTAYNEQFF.

This clonotype has a count of ten or more. CDR3 DNA: TGCGCCAGCAGCTTGAACGTACCGGGGGGCTACAATGAGCAGTTCTTC. Residues: CASSLNVPGGYNEQFF. The gene calls are TRBV5-1 and TRBJ2-1; TRBD2 matches at 7 bases. Per the germline V gene, CDR1 is SGHRS and CDR2 is YFSETQ. The CDR3 extends over 16 amino acids. V trimming: 1 base; J trimming: 3 bases; junction bases outside the gene matches: 7.